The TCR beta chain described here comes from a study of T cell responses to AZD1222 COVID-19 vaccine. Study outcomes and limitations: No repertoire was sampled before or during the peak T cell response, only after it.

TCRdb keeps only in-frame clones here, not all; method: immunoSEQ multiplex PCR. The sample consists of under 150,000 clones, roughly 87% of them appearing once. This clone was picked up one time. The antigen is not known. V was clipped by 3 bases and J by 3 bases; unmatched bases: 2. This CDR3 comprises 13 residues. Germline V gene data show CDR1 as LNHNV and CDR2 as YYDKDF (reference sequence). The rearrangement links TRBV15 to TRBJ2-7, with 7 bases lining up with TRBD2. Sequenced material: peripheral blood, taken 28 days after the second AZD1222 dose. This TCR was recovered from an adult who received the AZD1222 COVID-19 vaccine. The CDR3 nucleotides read TGTGCCACCAGCAGGGCTAGCGGCTACGAGCAGTACTTC. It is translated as CATSRASGYEQYF.